These 29 T cell receptor beta chains originate from one sample sequenced in a study of chemoradiotherapy in HPV16-positive cancers. The assay was immunoSEQ multiplex PCR, and TCRdb's table has in-frame clones only and misses some. The table includes some 20,000 clones, 73% detected once. This material was obtained from a patient who underwent chemoradiotherapy. All receptors derive from a human donor with HPV-associated anogenital cancer.

The J gene is TRBJ1-1, the V gene TRBV27, with unresolved D. Trimming removed 2 bases from V and 5 bases from J, with 9 bases in between. This CDR3 is 13 amino acids long. Germline V gene sequence: CDR1 MNHEY, CDR2 SMNVEV (reference sequence). The CDR3 DNA reads as TGTGCCAGCAGTTTAGGGAGGGAGACTGAAGCTTTCTTT. Its protein is CASSLGRETEAFF.

The V gene is TRBV7-8, the J gene TRBJ1-1; the D gene is possibly TRBD1 (6 bases). This CDR3 is 15 amino acids long. Per the germline V gene, CDR1 is SGHVS and CDR2 is FQNEAQ. Trimming took 6 bases from V and 1 from J, leaving 15 bases between them. The CDR3 is CASSSMGAGNTEAFF. CDR3 nucleotides: TGTGCCAGCAGTTCAATGGGGGCAGGGAACACTGAAGCTTTCTTT. Together with reference TRBV7-8 and TRBJ1-1, the CDR3 gives the full variable domain: GAGVSQSPRYKVAKRGQDVALRCDPISGHVSLFWYQQALGQGPEFLTYFQNEAQLDKSGLPSDRFFAERPEGSVSTLKIQRTQQEDSAVYLCASSSMGAGNTEAFFGQGTRLTVV.

The chain employs TRBV5-4 and TRBJ1-6, with D unclear. CDR1 is SGHNT, CDR2 YYREEE, per germline (reference sequence). Deletions cut 4 bases from V and 4 bases from J, with 12 bases between. The length of the CDR3 is 15 residues. CDR3 coding DNA: TGTGCCAGCAGCACGAGCCAGACATATAATTCACCCCTCCACTTT. Translated: CASSTSQTYNSPLHF.

This chain joins TRBV2 and TRBJ1-3; D is perhaps TRBD1 (5 bases). The CDR3 is 16 amino acids. Looked up from germline, CDR1 is SNHLY and CDR2 is FYNNEI. V was trimmed by 3 bases and J by 0 bases, leaving 12 bases between them. DNA for the CDR3: TGTGCCAGCAGTGAGACGGGGCGGGGCTCTGGAAACACCATATATTTT. Translated: CASSETGRGSGNTIYF. Full variable domain (remainder filled in from reference TRBV2 and TRBJ1-3): EPEVTQTPSHQVTQMGQEVILRCVPISNHLYFYWYRQILGQKVEFLVSFYNNEISEKSEIFDDQFSVERPDGSNFTLKIRSTKLEDSAMYFCASSETGRGSGNTIYFGEGSWLTVV.

The V gene is TRBV18, the J gene TRBJ1-5; maybe TRBD1 (5 bases). The CDR3 is 16 residues long. The germline V gene has CDR1 KGHSH and CDR2 LQKENI. V was pared by 4 bases and J by 3 bases, with 16 bases between. CDR3 protein: CASSRGAMSFNQPQHF. Here the CDR3 DNA reads TGTGCCAGCTCACGAGGGGCCATGTCATTCAATCAGCCCCAGCATTTT.

This clone turned up a few times. The chain joins TRBV5-1 to TRBJ2-5; 7 bases line up with TRBD1. The ends lost 7 bases at V and 1 base at J; junction bases unmatched: 7. Germline V lookup: CDR1 SGHRS, CDR2 YFSETQ. The CDR3 covers 14 residues. DNA for the CDR3: TGCGCCAGCCGGTCCGGGACAGCCCAAGAGACCCAGTACTTC. This translates into CASRSGTAQETQYF.

This rearrangement joins TRBV9 to TRBJ2-1; D might be TRBD2 (6 bases). V lost 0 bases, J lost 4 bases, and 11 bases lay in between. Germline CDR1 is SGDLS and CDR2 is YYNGEE. The CDR3 consists of 15 residues. In DNA form, the CDR3 reads TGTGCCAGCAGCGTAGGGATCGGGAGTTACAATGAGCAGTTCTTC. Protein product: CASSVGIGSYNEQFF.

This chain connects TRBV27 to TRBJ2-1, with D uncertain. The CDR3 sequence is 15 residues long. V was trimmed by 5 bases and J by 2 bases, leaving 13 bases between them. CDR1 is MNHEY, CDR2 SMNVEV, per germline (reference sequence). CDR3 sequence reads: CASSVTTWPYNEQFF. The CDR3 DNA reads as TGTGCCAGCAGTGTTACAACCTGGCCCTACAATGAGCAGTTCTTC.

J is TRBJ2-7 and V is TRBV6-5; 11 positions match TRBD2. With V trimmed by 0 bases and J by 6 bases, 7 bases remained unmatched. The CDR3 runs 16 residues. Germline V lookup: CDR1 MNHEY, CDR2 SVGAGI. The CDR3: CASSYSVTSGSGEQYF. The CDR3 DNA reads TGTGCCAGCAGTTACTCGGTCACTAGCGGGAGTGGCGAGCAGTACTTC.

The V and J genes are TRBV2 and TRBJ2-7; no clear D gene. Trimming shortened V by 9 bases and J by 2 bases, and 8 bases separated the two germline ends. The CDR3 covers 11 residues. The germline CDR1 and CDR2 sequences are SNHLY and FYNNEI. CDR3 in DNA: TGTGCCAGTATAAGTCCCTACGAGCAGTACTTC. Residues: CASISPYEQYF.

This clone was picked up a small number of times. The rearrangement joins TRBV29-1 to TRBJ1-2; D is unclear. Per germline, CDR1 SQVTM and CDR2 ANQGSEA. The V and J ends lost 4 bases and 4 bases respectively, with 10 bases between them. The CDR3 runs to 12 residues. CDR3 protein: CSVVSFGYGYTF. The CDR3 bases are TGCAGCGTTGTTTCGTTTGGCTATGGCTACACCTTC.

The chain has TRBV28 and TRBJ1-1, with D perhaps TRBD1 (6 bases). Germline values: CDR1 MDHEN, CDR2 SYDVKM. The length of the CDR3 is 14 residues. Trimming shortened V by 6 bases and J by 3 bases, and 14 bases separated the two germline ends. In DNA form, the CDR3 reads TGTGCCAGCAGGTACCTACAGGGAGACACTGAAGCTTTCTTT. It yields the protein CASRYLQGDTEAFF.

This clone showed up just once. This sequence joins TRBV6-1 and TRBJ1-1; D unclear. The CDR3 runs 14 residues. V shed 2 bases and J shed 1 base, with 8 bases lying between them. Germline assignment: CDR1 MNHNS and CDR2 SASEGT. This chain's CDR3 is CASSETYRNTEAFF. CDR3 in DNA: TGTGCCAGCAGTGAAACCTACCGGAACACTGAAGCTTTCTTT.

As for this clone: Other DNA sequences in this sample translate to the same CDR3. V gene TRBV6-6 combines with J gene TRBJ2-7, with D possibly being TRBD1 (6 bases). The V end was cut by 2 bases, the J end by 5 bases, with 10 bases between. This CDR3 contains 13 residues. Germline CDR1 reads MNHNY; CDR2 reads SVGAGI (reference sequence). In nucleotides, the CDR3 is TGTGCCAGCAGTTACAGGACAGATGACGAGCAGTACTTC. This sequence encodes CASSYRTDDEQYF.

This rearrangement joins TRBV29-1 to TRBJ2-1; 7 bases map to TRBD2. Trimming cost V 0 bases and J 0 bases; bases outside gene matches: 2. CDR1 is SQVTM and CDR2 is ANQGSEA in the germline V gene. The length of the CDR3 is 15 residues. The CDR3 coding sequence is TGCAGCGTTGAAGAGGGAGGGAGCTCCTACAATGAGCAGTTCTTC. It specifies CSVEEGGSSYNEQFF.

The gene calls are TRBV18 and TRBJ1-1, with 7 bases aligning to TRBD1. Germline V gene sequence: CDR1 KGHSH, CDR2 LQKENI. The CDR3 runs 15 residues. V gave up 3 bases and J gave up 0 bases; unmatched junction bases: 4. CDR3 amino acids: CASSPMGQMNTEAFF. In nucleotides, the CDR3 is TGTGCCAGCTCACCGATGGGACAGATGAACACTGAAGCTTTCTTT.

This clone was counted between two and nine times. The chain uses TRBV7-6 and TRBJ2-7, with D unclear. Germline assignment: CDR1 SGHVS and CDR2 FNYEAQ. There are 14 residues in the CDR3. Trimming left V 7 bases short and J 1 base short, with 14 bases between. The CDR3 here is CASTAGYGSYEQYF. The CDR3, as DNA: TGTGCCAGCACCGCCGGGTATGGGTCCTACGAGCAGTACTTC.

This chain connects TRBV28 to TRBJ2-3; TRBD1 agrees at 9 bases. There are 16 residues in the CDR3. Trimming cost V 6 bases and J 3 bases; bases outside gene matches: 10. CDR1 is MDHEN and CDR2 is SYDVKM in the germline V gene. This CDR3 reads CASRTRGQGRTDTQYF. CDR3 nucleotide sequence: TGTGCCAGCAGAACCCGGGGACAGGGAAGGACAGATACGCAGTATTTT.

The J gene is TRBJ2-2, the V gene TRBV18, with TRBD1 as a possible D gene (6 bases). Trimming pared 10 bases from V and 1 base from J, leaving 10 bases between. The CDR3 covers 13 residues. Germline CDR1 reads KGHSH; CDR2 reads LQKENI. The CDR3 region has the DNA TGTGCCATCGACAGGCAGAACACCGGGGAGCTGTTTTTT. Translated, it gives CAIDRQNTGELFF.

The V and J genes are TRBV29-1 and TRBJ2-7; TRBD1 matches at 9 bases. This CDR3 is built from 12 residues. J gave up 5 bases and V 3 bases, and 2 bases lay outside the gene matches. Germline V gives CDR1 SQVTM, CDR2 ANQGSEA. The CDR3 sequence: CSVETGGHEQYF. The CDR3 region has the DNA TGCAGCGTTGAGACAGGGGGACACGAGCAGTACTTC.

The chain links TRBV5-4 to TRBJ1-1; D is unresolved. There are 13 residues in the CDR3. The germline CDR1 and CDR2 sequences are SGHNT and YYREEE (reference sequence). Trimming stripped 2 bases from V and 1 base from J, with 6 bases between. The CDR3 here is CASSFLENTEAFF. CDR3 sequence (DNA): TGTGCCAGCAGCTTCTTAGAGAACACTGAAGCTTTCTTT.

The rearrangement uses TRBV6-6 and TRBJ2-7; 7 bases fit TRBD2. Trimming took 8 bases from V and 0 from J; bases not matched to a gene: 1. The germline CDR1 and CDR2 sequences are MNHNY and SVGAGI (reference sequence). The CDR3 runs to 12 residues. CDR3: CASQRDSYEQYF. In nucleotides, the CDR3 is TGTGCCAGCCAGCGGGACTCCTACGAGCAGTACTTC.

The gene calls are TRBV9 and TRBJ2-3, with D uncertain. This CDR3 region has 12 residues. V lost 0 bases and J 4 bases, leaving 3 bases between the germline ends. Germline lookup yields CDR1 SGDLS and CDR2 YYNGEE. Here the CDR3 reads CASSVDPDTQYF. Here the CDR3 DNA reads TGTGCCAGCAGCGTAGATCCAGATACGCAGTATTTT.

The rearrangement uses TRBV7-8 and TRBJ2-7; no reliable D call. CDR1 is SGHVS, CDR2 FQNEAQ, per germline. V dropped 0 bases and J dropped 2 bases, with 11 bases sitting between them. The CDR3 spans 15 residues. CDR3 bases: TGTGCCAGCAGCTTAGCCAGGTTTTTCCCCTACGAGCAGTACTTC. Translating gives CASSLARFFPYEQYF. The full variable domain, rest sourced from reference TRBV7-8 and TRBJ2-7, is GAGVSQSPRYKVAKRGQDVALRCDPISGHVSLFWYQQALGQGPEFLTYFQNEAQLDKSGLPSDRFFAERPEGSVSTLKIQRTQQEDSAVYLCASSLARFFPYEQYFGPGTRLTVT.

This chain uses TRBV19 with TRBJ2-2; no clear D. Trimming removed 3 bases at V and 4 bases at J, with 9 bases between. The CDR3 runs to 14 residues. Germline-derived CDR1 and CDR2 are LNHDA and SQIVND (reference sequence). The CDR3 bases are TGTGCCAGTAGTATTCTTCTTTCCACCGGGGAGCTGTTTTTT. It codes for CASSILLSTGELFF.

The chain employs TRBV9 and TRBJ2-1; TRBD2 agrees at 12 bases. Germline lookup yields CDR1 SGDLS and CDR2 YYNGEE. V lost 4 bases and J lost 3; bases outside the gene matches: 8. The CDR3 is 17 amino acids. The DNA of the CDR3 is TGTGCCAGCAGCTACTCCCTAGCGGGGGGGATCTACAATGAGCAGTTCTTC. This translates into CASSYSLAGGIYNEQFF. Based on the CDR3 plus reference TRBV9 and TRBJ2-1, the full variable domain is DSGVTQTPKHLITATGQRVTLRCSPRSGDLSVYWYQQSLDQGLQFLIQYYNGEERAKGNILERFSAQQFPDLHSELNLSSLELGDSALYFCASSYSLAGGIYNEQFFGPGTRLTVL.

The CDR3 DNA reads TGTGCCAGCGGCCGACAGGGCCCGAACACTGAAGCTTTCTTT. Residues: CASGRQGPNTEAFF. V is TRBV6-5 and J is TRBJ1-1; 7 bases are a match to TRBD1. This CDR3 spans 14 amino acids. Losses at the gene ends were 8 bases for V and 1 base for J; bases not matched to a gene: 7. Germline V gene sequence: CDR1 MNHEY, CDR2 SVGAGI.

The chain has TRBV30 and TRBJ2-3, with 7 bases identical to TRBD1. Germline V gene lookup returns CDR1 GTSNPN and CDR2 SVGIG (reference sequence). The CDR3 extends over 14 amino acids. J was trimmed by 6 bases and V by 0 bases; bases with no gene match: 6. CDR3 DNA sequence: TGTGCCTGGAGTGTACTGGACAGGCTCGATACGCAGTATTTT. This gives the protein CAWSVLDRLDTQYF.

The chain joins TRBV11-2 to TRBJ1-1, with D unresolved. Germline lookup yields CDR1 SGHAT and CDR2 FQNNGV. Deletions cut 1 base from V and 0 bases from J, with 3 bases between. The CDR3 is made up of 13 amino acids. CDR3 coding DNA: TGTGCCAGCAGCTTAGCTATGAACACTGAAGCTTTCTTT. This translates into CASSLAMNTEAFF.